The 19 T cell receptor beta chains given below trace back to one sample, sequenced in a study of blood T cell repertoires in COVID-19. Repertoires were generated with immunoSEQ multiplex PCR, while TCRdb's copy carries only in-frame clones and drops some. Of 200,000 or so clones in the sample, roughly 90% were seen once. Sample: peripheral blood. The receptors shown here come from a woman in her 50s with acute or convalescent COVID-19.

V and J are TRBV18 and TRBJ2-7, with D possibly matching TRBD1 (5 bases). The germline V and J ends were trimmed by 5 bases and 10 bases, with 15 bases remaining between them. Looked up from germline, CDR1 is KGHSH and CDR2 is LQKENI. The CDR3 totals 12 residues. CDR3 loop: CASSYRFGVQYF. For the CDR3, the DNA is TGTGCCAGCTCATACAGGTTTGGGGTTCAGTACTTC.

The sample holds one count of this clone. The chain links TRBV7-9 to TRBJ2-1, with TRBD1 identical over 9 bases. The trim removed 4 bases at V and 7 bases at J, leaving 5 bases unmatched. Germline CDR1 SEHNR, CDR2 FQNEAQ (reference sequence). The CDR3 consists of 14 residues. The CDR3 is CASSSDRGWNEQFF. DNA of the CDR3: TGTGCCAGCAGCTCAGACAGGGGGTGGAATGAGCAGTTCTTC.

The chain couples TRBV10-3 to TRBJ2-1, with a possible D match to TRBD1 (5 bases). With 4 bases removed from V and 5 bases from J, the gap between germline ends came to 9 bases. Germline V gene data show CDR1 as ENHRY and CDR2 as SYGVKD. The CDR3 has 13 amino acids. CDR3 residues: CAISGGQHNEQFF. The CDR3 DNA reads TGTGCCATCAGTGGGGGCCAACACAATGAGCAGTTCTTC.

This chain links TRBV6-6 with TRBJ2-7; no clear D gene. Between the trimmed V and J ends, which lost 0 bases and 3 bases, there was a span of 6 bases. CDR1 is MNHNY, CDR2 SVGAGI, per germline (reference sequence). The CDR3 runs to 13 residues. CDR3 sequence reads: CASSYSGVYEQYF. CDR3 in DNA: TGTGCCAGCAGTTACTCGGGCGTCTACGAGCAGTACTTC.

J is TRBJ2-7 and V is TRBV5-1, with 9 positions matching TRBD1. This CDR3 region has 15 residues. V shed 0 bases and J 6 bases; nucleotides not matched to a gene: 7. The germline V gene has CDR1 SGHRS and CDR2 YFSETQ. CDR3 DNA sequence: TGCGCCAGCAGCTTGGGTATACAGGGGGCCGGCGAGCAGTACTTC. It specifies CASSLGIQGAGEQYF. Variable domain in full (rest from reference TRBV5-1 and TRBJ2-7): KAGVTQTPRYLIKTRGQQVTLSCSPISGHRSVSWYQQTPGQGLQFLFEYFSETQRNKGNFPGRFSGRQFSNSRSEMNVSTLELGDSALYLCASSLGIQGAGEQYFGPGTRLTVT.

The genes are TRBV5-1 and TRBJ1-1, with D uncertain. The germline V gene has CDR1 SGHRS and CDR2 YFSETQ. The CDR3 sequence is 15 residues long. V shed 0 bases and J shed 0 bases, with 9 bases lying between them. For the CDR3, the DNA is TGCGCCAGCAGCTTGGCGGGTGCGATGAACACTGAAGCTTTCTTT. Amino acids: CASSLAGAMNTEAFF.

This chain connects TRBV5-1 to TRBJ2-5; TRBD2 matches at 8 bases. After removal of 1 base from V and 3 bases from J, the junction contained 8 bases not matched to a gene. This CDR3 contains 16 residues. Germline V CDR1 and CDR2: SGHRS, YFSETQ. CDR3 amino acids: CASSLSLGRAKETQYF. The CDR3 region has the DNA TGCGCCAGCAGCTTGTCACTCGGGAGGGCCAAAGAGACCCAGTACTTC.

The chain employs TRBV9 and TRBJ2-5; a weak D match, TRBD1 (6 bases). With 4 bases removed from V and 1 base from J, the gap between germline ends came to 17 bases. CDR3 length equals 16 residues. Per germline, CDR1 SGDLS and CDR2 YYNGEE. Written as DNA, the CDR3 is TGTGCCAGCAGCCCTTTGGGGGAAGGGGGCCAAGAGACCCAGTACTTC. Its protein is CASSPLGEGGQETQYF.

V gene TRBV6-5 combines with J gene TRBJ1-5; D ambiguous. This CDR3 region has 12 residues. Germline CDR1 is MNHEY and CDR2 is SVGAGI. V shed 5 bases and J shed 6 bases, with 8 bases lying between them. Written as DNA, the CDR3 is TGTGCCAGCAGTAGGCCGGGTCAGCCCCAGCATTTT. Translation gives CASSRPGQPQHF.

The CDR3 region is CSAISPEGTGVDGYTF. The CDR3 DNA sequence: TGCAGCGCCATCTCCCCAGAGGGGACAGGGGTAGATGGCTACACCTTC. The chain has TRBV29-1 and TRBJ1-2; 10 bases map to TRBD1. J lost 6 bases, V lost 7 bases, and 17 bases had no gene match. The CDR3 runs 16 residues. Germline assignment: CDR1 SQVTM and CDR2 ANQGSEA.

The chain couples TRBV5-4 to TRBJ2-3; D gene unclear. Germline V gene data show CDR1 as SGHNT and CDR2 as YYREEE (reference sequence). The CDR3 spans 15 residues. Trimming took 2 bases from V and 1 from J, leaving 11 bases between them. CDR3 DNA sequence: TGTGCCAGCAGCTTCGGATCACGGGGCACAGATACGCAGTATTTT. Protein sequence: CASSFGSRGTDTQYF.

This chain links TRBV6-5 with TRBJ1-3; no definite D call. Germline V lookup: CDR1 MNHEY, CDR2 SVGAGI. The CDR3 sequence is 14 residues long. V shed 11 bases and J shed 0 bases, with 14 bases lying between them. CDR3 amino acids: CASYNSPSGNTIYF. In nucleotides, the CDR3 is TGTGCCTCATATAACTCTCCCTCTGGAAACACCATATATTTT.

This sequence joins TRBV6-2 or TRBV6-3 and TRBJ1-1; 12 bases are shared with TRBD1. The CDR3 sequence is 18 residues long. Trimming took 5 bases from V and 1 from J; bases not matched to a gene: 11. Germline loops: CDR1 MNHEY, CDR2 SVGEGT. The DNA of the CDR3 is TGTGCCAGCAGTCCCCACCGGGACAGGGGGCGCGAGAACACTGAAGCTTTCTTT. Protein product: CASSPHRDRGRENTEAFF.

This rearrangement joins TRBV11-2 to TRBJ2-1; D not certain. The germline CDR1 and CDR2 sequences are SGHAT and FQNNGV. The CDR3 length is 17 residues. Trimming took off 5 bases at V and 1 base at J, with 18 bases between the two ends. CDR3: CASSPRVWIPSYNEQFF. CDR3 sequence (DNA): TGTGCCAGCAGCCCCCGGGTGTGGATCCCTTCCTACAATGAGCAGTTCTTC.

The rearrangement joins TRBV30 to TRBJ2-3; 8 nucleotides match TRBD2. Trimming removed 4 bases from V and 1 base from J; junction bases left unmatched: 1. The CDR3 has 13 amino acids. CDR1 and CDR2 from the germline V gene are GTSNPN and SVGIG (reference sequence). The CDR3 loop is CAWTRGGTDTQYF. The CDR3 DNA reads TGTGCCTGGACGCGGGGGGGCACAGATACGCAGTATTTT.

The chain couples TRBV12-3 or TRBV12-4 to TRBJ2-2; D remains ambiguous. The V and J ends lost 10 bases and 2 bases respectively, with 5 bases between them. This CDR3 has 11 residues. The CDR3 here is CATHNTGELFF. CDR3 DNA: TGTGCCACCCATAACACCGGGGAGCTGTTTTTT.

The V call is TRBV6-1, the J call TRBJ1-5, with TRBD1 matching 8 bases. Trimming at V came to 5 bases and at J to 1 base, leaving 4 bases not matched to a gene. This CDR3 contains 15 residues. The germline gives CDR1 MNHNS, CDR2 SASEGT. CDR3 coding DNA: TGTGCCAGCAGTTCGAGGACAGGGAGCAATCAGCCCCAGCATTTT. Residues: CASSSRTGSNQPQHF.

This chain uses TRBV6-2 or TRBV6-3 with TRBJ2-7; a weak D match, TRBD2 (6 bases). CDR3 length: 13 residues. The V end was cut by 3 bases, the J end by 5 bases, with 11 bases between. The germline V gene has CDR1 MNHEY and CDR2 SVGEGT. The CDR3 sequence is CASSYGGLHEQYF. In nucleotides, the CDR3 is TGTGCCAGCAGTTATGGAGGACTACACGAGCAGTACTTC.

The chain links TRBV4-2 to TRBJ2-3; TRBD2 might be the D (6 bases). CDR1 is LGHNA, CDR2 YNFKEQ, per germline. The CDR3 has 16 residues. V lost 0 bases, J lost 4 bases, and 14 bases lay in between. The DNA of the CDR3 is TGTGCCAGCAGCCAAGATCCCCCGCGGGGCCCAGATACGCAGTATTTT. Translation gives CASSQDPPRGPDTQYF.